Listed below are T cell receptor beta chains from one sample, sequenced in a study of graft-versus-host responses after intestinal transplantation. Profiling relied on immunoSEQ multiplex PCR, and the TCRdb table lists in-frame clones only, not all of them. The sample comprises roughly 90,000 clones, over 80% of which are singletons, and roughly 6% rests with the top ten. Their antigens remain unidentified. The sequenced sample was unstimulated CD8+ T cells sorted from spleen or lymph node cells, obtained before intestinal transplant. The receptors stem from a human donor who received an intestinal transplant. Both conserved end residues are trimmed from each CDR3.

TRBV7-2 ASSSRGYSNQPQH
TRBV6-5 ASRTGALDGYT
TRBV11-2 ASRGTDWGTKVGSYEQY
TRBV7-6 ASSLLLGGHEQY
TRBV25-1 ASSGTYGQGSESTEAF
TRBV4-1 ASSQVGGGAYEQY
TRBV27 ASSAGTGYYGYT
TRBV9 ASSSTGTANEKLF
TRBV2 ASSAGTNEKLF
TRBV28 ASSFPGRSYEAF
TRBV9 ASSPGLVPYNEQF
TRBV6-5 ASSTGALNTEAF
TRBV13 ASSLGPRNLWRVGTDTQY
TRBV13 ASSSPLAGGTNEQF
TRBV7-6 ASSRGGDTQGDTQY
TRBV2 ASTGEDYGYT
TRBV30 AWRREIPSSNYGYT
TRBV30 AWSSGVSSYEQY
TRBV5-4 ASSLGVNQPQH
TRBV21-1 ASSNCFARPRRDHYGYT
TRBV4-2 ASSQALGADNEQF
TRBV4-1 ASSQGDEQY
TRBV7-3 ASSLGLAGGITDTQY
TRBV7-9 ASSLLREHTGELF
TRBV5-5 ASSLASGNEQF
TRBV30 AWSETGEAF
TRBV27 ASSFGDRGQPQH
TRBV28 ASSLAIQETQY
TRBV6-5 ASSPSGGVTDTQY
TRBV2 ASRDPLRGRRYEQY
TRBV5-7 ASSLVGTMNTEAF
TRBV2 ASSVGEGTQY